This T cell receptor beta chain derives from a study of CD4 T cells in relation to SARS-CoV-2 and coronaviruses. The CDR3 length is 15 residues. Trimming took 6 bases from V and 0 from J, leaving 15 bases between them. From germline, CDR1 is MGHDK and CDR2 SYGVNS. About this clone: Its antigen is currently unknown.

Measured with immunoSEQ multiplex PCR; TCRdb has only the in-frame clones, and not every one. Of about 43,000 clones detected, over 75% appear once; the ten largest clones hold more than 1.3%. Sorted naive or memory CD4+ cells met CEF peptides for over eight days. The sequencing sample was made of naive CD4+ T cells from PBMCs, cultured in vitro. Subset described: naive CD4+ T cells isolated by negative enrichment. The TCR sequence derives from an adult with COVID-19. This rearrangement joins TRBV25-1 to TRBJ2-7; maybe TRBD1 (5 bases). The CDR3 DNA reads TGTGCCAGCAGCCGAGAAGGGGTCCCCTCCTACGAGCAGTACTTC. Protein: CASSREGVPSYEQYF.